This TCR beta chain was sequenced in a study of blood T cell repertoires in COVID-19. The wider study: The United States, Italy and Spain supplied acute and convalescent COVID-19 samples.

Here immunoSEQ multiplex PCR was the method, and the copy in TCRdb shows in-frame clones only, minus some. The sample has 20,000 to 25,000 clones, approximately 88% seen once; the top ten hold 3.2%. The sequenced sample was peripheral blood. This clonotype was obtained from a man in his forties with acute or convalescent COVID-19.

CDR3 sequence reads: CASSLAGEVYGYTF. DNA of the CDR3: TGTGCCAGCAGCTTAGCGGGGGAGGTATATGGCTACACCTTC. This chain links TRBV7-2 with TRBJ1-2; TRBD1 is a possible D gene (5 bases). CDR1 is SGHTA, CDR2 FQGNSA, per germline. CDR3 size: 14 residues. Trimming pared 0 bases from V and 5 bases from J, leaving 10 bases between.